The rows below give T cell receptor beta chains drawn from one sample of a study of technical replicates of blood from a few donors. The method was immunoSEQ multiplex PCR; TCRdb's version includes in-frame clones alone and lacks a portion of them. The sample yields about 44,000 clones, around 97% seen once. The specimen was T cells isolated from PBMCs. These receptors originate from a human donor in good health. Each CDR3 is given with its conserved first and last residue. Fields, in order: CDR3 length, clone size, J gene, D gene, V gene, CDR3 DNA, CDR3 protein. A D gene is named only where the DNA matches it firmly. The size field is filled for only some rows; it gives once, few, many or a size class.

cdr3_length: 13; clone_size: -; j_call: TRBJ1-1; d_call: -; v_call: TRBV27; cdr3_nt: TGTGCCAGCAGTTACAGGCCGAACACTGAAGCTTTCTTT; cdr3_aa: CASSYRPNTEAFF
cdr3_length: 13; clone_size: -; j_call: TRBJ2-3; d_call: -; v_call: TRBV30; cdr3_nt: TGTGCCTCCCTTGGGGGGAGCACAGATACGCAGTATTTT; cdr3_aa: CASLGGSTDTQYF
cdr3_length: 15; clone_size: -; j_call: TRBJ2-2; d_call: TRBD2; v_call: TRBV4-1; cdr3_nt: TGCGCCAGCAGCCAAGATTCGGGGGGGATCGGGGAGCTGTTTTTT; cdr3_aa: CASSQDSGGIGELFF
cdr3_length: 15; clone_size: -; j_call: TRBJ1-4; d_call: -; v_call: TRBV30; cdr3_nt: TGTGCCTGGAGTCTACAGGTTTCGGCTAATGAAAAACTGTTTTTT; cdr3_aa: CAWSLQVSANEKLFF
cdr3_length: 16; clone_size: -; j_call: TRBJ2-6; d_call: -; v_call: TRBV2; cdr3_nt: TGTGCCAGCAGTGAGATCGAAGGGGCTGGGGCCAACGTCCTGACTTTC; cdr3_aa: CASSEIEGAGANVLTF
cdr3_length: 15; clone_size: -; j_call: TRBJ1-3; d_call: -; v_call: TRBV25-1; cdr3_nt: TGTGCCAGCAGTGAATATGGAGTCACTGGAAACACCATATATTTT; cdr3_aa: CASSEYGVTGNTIYF
cdr3_length: 15; clone_size: -; j_call: TRBJ1-2; d_call: -; v_call: TRBV7-9; cdr3_nt: TGTGCCAGCAGCCCCTCCGGAAGGGGAGGCTATGGCTACACCTTC; cdr3_aa: CASSPSGRGGYGYTF
cdr3_length: 19; clone_size: -; j_call: TRBJ2-2; d_call: TRBD2; v_call: TRBV27; cdr3_nt: TGTGCCAGCTCCCCGGCTCCTCTAGCGGGAGGCCCGAACACCGGGGAGCTGTTTTTT; cdr3_aa: CASSPAPLAGGPNTGELFF
cdr3_length: 15; clone_size: -; j_call: TRBJ2-7; d_call: -; v_call: TRBV30; cdr3_nt: TGTGCCTGGAGTGTATGGAAACTAGGTACCTACGAGCAGTACTTC; cdr3_aa: CAWSVWKLGTYEQYF
cdr3_length: 18; clone_size: -; j_call: TRBJ2-5; d_call: TRBD2; v_call: TRBV28; cdr3_nt: TGTGCCAGCAGTCCCCGACTAGCGGGACTAAGATACCAAGAGACCCAGTACTTC; cdr3_aa: CASSPRLAGLRYQETQYF
cdr3_length: 14; clone_size: -; j_call: TRBJ2-7; d_call: TRBD1; v_call: TRBV5-4; cdr3_nt: TGTGCCAGCAGCACGGGACAGGTAACCCACGAGCAGTACTTC; cdr3_aa: CASSTGQVTHEQYF
cdr3_length: 16; clone_size: -; j_call: TRBJ1-5; d_call: -; v_call: TRBV28; cdr3_nt: TGTGCCAGCAGTTTGGATCGACTATACTTCAATCAGCCCCAGCATTTT; cdr3_aa: CASSLDRLYFNQPQHF
cdr3_length: 14; clone_size: -; j_call: TRBJ1-3; d_call: -; v_call: TRBV5-4; cdr3_nt: TGTGCCAGCAGCTTGCGGGGAAAGAGGAACACCATATATTTT; cdr3_aa: CASSLRGKRNTIYF
cdr3_length: 13; clone_size: -; j_call: TRBJ2-1; d_call: -; v_call: TRBV4-2; cdr3_nt: TGTGCCAGCAGCCAAGATAACCCGAGTGAGCAGTTCTTC; cdr3_aa: CASSQDNPSEQFF
cdr3_length: 15; clone_size: -; j_call: TRBJ1-1; d_call: TRBD1; v_call: TRBV4-1; cdr3_nt: TGCGCCAGCAGCCAAAGACAGGGGGCCCACACTGAAGCTTTCTTT; cdr3_aa: CASSQRQGAHTEAFF
cdr3_length: 15; clone_size: once; j_call: TRBJ2-7; d_call: TRBD2; v_call: TRBV5-1; cdr3_nt: TGCGCCAGCAGCTCCCTAGCGGGGGGCTCCTACGAGCAGTACTTC; cdr3_aa: CASSSLAGGSYEQYF
cdr3_length: 17; clone_size: -; j_call: TRBJ2-3; d_call: TRBD2; v_call: TRBV5-1; cdr3_nt: TGCGCCAGCAGCTTGGTAAAGTCGACTAGCGGCACAGATACGCAGTATTTT; cdr3_aa: CASSLVKSTSGTDTQYF
cdr3_length: 15; clone_size: -; j_call: TRBJ1-4; d_call: TRBD1; v_call: TRBV7-2; cdr3_nt: TGTGCCAGCAGCTTAGGGACAGGGATTAGCGAAAAACTGTTTTTT; cdr3_aa: CASSLGTGISEKLFF
cdr3_length: 14; clone_size: -; j_call: TRBJ2-7; d_call: TRBD2; v_call: TRBV9; cdr3_nt: TGTGCCAGCAGCGTCAGCGGGAGCTCCCACGAGCAGTACTTC; cdr3_aa: CASSVSGSSHEQYF
cdr3_length: 16; clone_size: -; j_call: TRBJ2-7; d_call: -; v_call: TRBV10-3; cdr3_nt: TGTGCCATCAGTGAAATGTTCGGTGGGAGCTCCTACGAGCAGTACTTC; cdr3_aa: CAISEMFGGSSYEQYF
cdr3_length: 15; clone_size: -; j_call: TRBJ2-7; d_call: TRBD2; v_call: TRBV7-2; cdr3_nt: TGTGCCAGCAGCTTAGTAGCTAGCGGGGACTACGAGCAGTACTTC; cdr3_aa: CASSLVASGDYEQYF
cdr3_length: 15; clone_size: -; j_call: TRBJ2-1; d_call: TRBD2; v_call: TRBV5-6; cdr3_nt: TGTGCCAGCAGCTTGAACCTAGCGGAGTACAATGAGCAGTTCTTC; cdr3_aa: CASSLNLAEYNEQFF
cdr3_length: 13; clone_size: -; j_call: TRBJ1-1; d_call: TRBD1; v_call: TRBV6-5; cdr3_nt: TGTGCCAGCAGAATTAACAGGGGCACTGAAGCTTTCTTT; cdr3_aa: CASRINRGTEAFF
cdr3_length: 17; clone_size: -; j_call: TRBJ1-2; d_call: TRBD1; v_call: TRBV12-5; cdr3_nt: TGTGCTAGTTGGAGCCGGGACAGTTATTCCGAGGTCTATGGCTACACCTTC; cdr3_aa: CASWSRDSYSEVYGYTF
cdr3_length: 12; clone_size: -; j_call: TRBJ1-4; d_call: TRBD1; v_call: TRBV30; cdr3_nt: TGTGCCTGGAGTGGGGACAGCCTAAGGATGTTTTTT; cdr3_aa: CAWSGDSLRMFF
cdr3_length: 15; clone_size: -; j_call: TRBJ2-7; d_call: -; v_call: TRBV15; cdr3_nt: TGTGCCACCAGCAGAGACTTACAGAGCGGGCGAGAGCAGTACTTC; cdr3_aa: CATSRDLQSGREQYF
cdr3_length: 15; clone_size: once; j_call: TRBJ2-1; d_call: -; v_call: TRBV25-1; cdr3_nt: TGTGCCAGCAGTGAATATTCACACTCCTACAATGAGCAGTTCTTC; cdr3_aa: CASSEYSHSYNEQFF
cdr3_length: 13; clone_size: -; j_call: TRBJ2-5; d_call: -; v_call: TRBV13; cdr3_nt: TGTGCCAGCAGCTTAGTAGCGTTAGAGACCCAGTACTTC; cdr3_aa: CASSLVALETQYF
cdr3_length: 16; clone_size: -; j_call: TRBJ2-2; d_call: TRBD2; v_call: TRBV4-1; cdr3_nt: TGCGCCAGCAGCCAAGATTGGACTAGGAACACCGGGGAGCTGTTTTTT; cdr3_aa: CASSQDWTRNTGELFF
cdr3_length: 18; clone_size: -; j_call: TRBJ2-5; d_call: TRBD2; v_call: TRBV10-2; cdr3_nt: TGCGCCAGCAGTGAGGGACTAGCGGGAGTTGGGGTAGAAGAGACCCAGTACTTC; cdr3_aa: CASSEGLAGVGVEETQYF
cdr3_length: 16; clone_size: -; j_call: TRBJ1-1; d_call: -; v_call: TRBV5-6; cdr3_nt: TGTGCCAGCAGCTTGTTCAAGTTGGGGAGGAACACTGAAGCTTTCTTT; cdr3_aa: CASSLFKLGRNTEAFF
cdr3_length: 13; clone_size: few; j_call: TRBJ1-1; d_call: TRBD1; v_call: TRBV29-1; cdr3_nt: TGCAGCGCACAGGGGAGAGGACCCACTGAAGCTTTCTTT; cdr3_aa: CSAQGRGPTEAFF
cdr3_length: 11; clone_size: -; j_call: TRBJ1-1; d_call: -; v_call: TRBV28; cdr3_nt: TGTGCCAGCACCCAAAACACTGAAGCTTTCTTT; cdr3_aa: CASTQNTEAFF
cdr3_length: 12; clone_size: -; j_call: TRBJ1-5; d_call: -; v_call: TRBV6-5; cdr3_nt: TGTGCCAGCCAACAGGATGGTCAGCCCCAGCATTTT; cdr3_aa: CASQQDGQPQHF
cdr3_length: 13; clone_size: -; j_call: TRBJ1-1; d_call: -; v_call: TRBV6-5; cdr3_nt: TGTGCCAGCGCGAGTACAGGGCTGACTGAAGCTTTCTTT; cdr3_aa: CASASTGLTEAFF
cdr3_length: 14; clone_size: -; j_call: TRBJ2-7; d_call: -; v_call: TRBV27; cdr3_nt: TGTGCCAGCAGTTTTGTAGGGAGATCCTACGAGCAGTACTTC; cdr3_aa: CASSFVGRSYEQYF
cdr3_length: 14; clone_size: once; j_call: TRBJ2-7; d_call: -; v_call: TRBV11-3; cdr3_nt: TGTGCCAGCAGCTTAGTGACTGAATCCTACGAGCAGTACTTC; cdr3_aa: CASSLVTESYEQYF
cdr3_length: 12; clone_size: -; j_call: TRBJ2-3; d_call: TRBD1; v_call: TRBV27; cdr3_nt: TGTGCCAGCGGGACAGGGCCAGATACGCAGTATTTT; cdr3_aa: CASGTGPDTQYF
cdr3_length: 14; clone_size: -; j_call: TRBJ2-7; d_call: -; v_call: TRBV2; cdr3_nt: TGTGCCAGCAGTGATGGGGGAGGCCCCTACGAGCAGTACTTC; cdr3_aa: CASSDGGGPYEQYF
cdr3_length: 16; clone_size: once; j_call: TRBJ2-5; d_call: -; v_call: TRBV7-9; cdr3_nt: TGTGCCAGCAGCTTAGGAGAGGGTTGGCGGGAAGAGACCCAGTACTTC; cdr3_aa: CASSLGEGWREETQYF
cdr3_length: 15; clone_size: -; j_call: TRBJ2-2; d_call: TRBD2; v_call: TRBV19; cdr3_nt: TGTGCCAGTAGTGGGACTAGCGGGAGTCTCGGGGAGCTGTTTTTT; cdr3_aa: CASSGTSGSLGELFF
cdr3_length: 14; clone_size: -; j_call: TRBJ1-1; d_call: -; v_call: TRBV9; cdr3_nt: TGTGCCAGCAGCAACGGGGAGGGTTTTGCTGAAGCTTTCTTT; cdr3_aa: CASSNGEGFAEAFF
cdr3_length: 16; clone_size: -; j_call: TRBJ2-3; d_call: TRBD1; v_call: TRBV6-1; cdr3_nt: TGTGCCAGCAGTGAACCGGGACAGGGGGCTCCAGATACGCAGTATTTT; cdr3_aa: CASSEPGQGAPDTQYF
cdr3_length: 16; clone_size: -; j_call: TRBJ2-1; d_call: TRBD2; v_call: TRBV11-1; cdr3_nt: TGTGCCAGCAGCTTGGCCGGACTAGCGGGCGTGGATGAGCAGTTCTTC; cdr3_aa: CASSLAGLAGVDEQFF
cdr3_length: 17; clone_size: -; j_call: TRBJ2-1; d_call: TRBD1; v_call: TRBV7-2; cdr3_nt: TGTGCCAGCAGCTCTTGGGCCACCGGGACAGGGAGAGATGAGCAGTTCTTC; cdr3_aa: CASSSWATGTGRDEQFF
cdr3_length: 14; clone_size: once; j_call: TRBJ2-7; d_call: -; v_call: TRBV5-6; cdr3_nt: TGTGCCAGCAGCTTAGGACAGAACCTCTACGAGCAGTACTTC; cdr3_aa: CASSLGQNLYEQYF
cdr3_length: 15; clone_size: -; j_call: TRBJ2-4; d_call: -; v_call: TRBV5-6; cdr3_nt: TGTGCCAGCAGCTTGAGGAGCCTAGCCAAAAACATTCAGTACTTC; cdr3_aa: CASSLRSLAKNIQYF